These 26 T cell receptor beta chains came from one sample sequenced in a study of shared clonotypes between healthy human individuals (dated by TCRdb to about 2020). Libraries were made using the immunoSEQ multiplex PCR assay. Here the immuneACCESS table is served through TCRdb, limited to in-frame sequences with V and J called. Missing clones are a known gap in these copies; in checked studies unresolved V genes cover under half, and the rest lacks a known reason. This sample gives over a million clones in total; over 95% of them show up just once. Approximately 1.2% of the sample goes to the ten largest clones. The sample was naive CD4+ T cells sorted from blood. The cell subset or site label for this specimen denotes: CD45RA+ positively selected. These receptor sequences come from a man aged 25 to 40 in good health.

This clone was observed a single time. V usage is TRBV15 and J usage is TRBJ2-3, with 7 bases matching TRBD1. V gave up 2 bases and J gave up 1 base; unmatched junction bases: 15. This CDR3 is built from 19 residues. Germline loops: CDR1 LNHNV, CDR2 YYDKDF (reference sequence). The CDR3 protein is CATSRLPGQMVVGTDTQYF. The CDR3 DNA reads TGTGCCACCAGCAGATTACCGGGACAGATGGTTGTCGGCACAGATACGCAGTATTTT.

The rearrangement joins TRBV2 to TRBJ2-7, with D maybe TRBD1 (6 bases). CDR1 is SNHLY and CDR2 is FYNNEI in the germline V gene. CDR3 length equals 14 residues. The V end was cut by 6 bases, the J end by 2 bases, with 14 bases between. CDR3: CASRSRQAPYEQYF. CDR3 coding DNA: TGTGCCAGCAGATCCAGACAGGCTCCCTACGAGCAGTACTTC.

The V and J genes are TRBV5-1 and TRBJ1-1; weak D call: TRBD1 (6 bases). The CDR3 loop spans 15 amino acids. Looked up from germline, CDR1 is SGHRS and CDR2 is YFSETQ. The V end was cut by 0 bases, the J end by 4 bases, with 13 bases between. The CDR3 protein is CASSLGREGGTEAFF. The CDR3 DNA is TGCGCCAGCAGCTTGGGCAGGGAAGGGGGCACTGAAGCTTTCTTT.

This clone appeared a single time. The chain joins TRBV28 to TRBJ1-2; 7 bases align to TRBD1. Germline loops: CDR1 MDHEN, CDR2 SYDVKM. Trimming at V came to 5 bases and at J to 5 bases, leaving 5 bases not matched to a gene. There are 13 residues in the CDR3. In DNA, the CDR3 is TGTGCCAGCAGTCCAGCAGGGGGTTATGGCTACACCTTC. The encoded protein is CASSPAGGYGYTF.

The rearrangement joins TRBV7-2 to TRBJ2-4, with unresolved D. Trimming removed 3 bases from V and 0 bases from J, with 6 bases in between. CDR3 length equals 14 residues. Germline lookup yields CDR1 SGHTA and CDR2 FQGNSA. As DNA, the CDR3 is TGTGCCAGCAGCTTGATCTTAGCCAAAAACATTCAGTACTTC. It is translated as CASSLILAKNIQYF.

This chain uses TRBV7-2 with TRBJ2-1, with D perhaps assigned TRBD1 or TRBD2 (6 bases each). CDR3 length: 14 amino acids. Germline assignment: CDR1 SGHTA and CDR2 FQGNSA. V was cut by 10 bases and J by 8 bases, with 21 bases left in between. The DNA of the CDR3 is TGTGCCACCACCCCGTCGAGGGGGACTGATGAGCAGTTCTTC. This codes for CATTPSRGTDEQFF. The whole variable domain, filled in from reference TRBV7-2 and TRBJ2-1, reads GAGVSQSPSNKVTEKGKDVELRCDPISGHTALYWYRQSLGQGLEFLIYFQGNSAPDKSGLPSDRFSAERTGGSVSTLTIQRTQQEDSAVYLCATTPSRGTDEQFFGPGTRLTVL.

This chain connects TRBV11-2 to TRBJ2-3; D is uncertain. Germline V gene sequence: CDR1 SGHAT, CDR2 FQNNGV. Between the trimmed V and J ends, which lost 1 base and 2 bases, there was a span of 10 bases. The CDR3 has 15 amino acids. CDR3 nucleotide sequence: TGTGCCAGCAGCTTAGGATCTGGAAACACAGATACGCAGTATTTT. It translates to CASSLGSGNTDTQYF.

This chain joins TRBV5-1 and TRBJ2-7; 8 nucleotides align to TRBD1. The ends lost 5 bases at V and 5 bases at J; junction bases unmatched: 15. The CDR3 length is 16 residues. Germline values: CDR1 SGHRS, CDR2 YFSETQ. The CDR3 region has the DNA TGCGCCAGCAGACTTAGGCCAGGGGGCGCGATTCACGAGCAGTACTTC. It translates to CASRLRPGGAIHEQYF.

The chain combines TRBV6-5 with TRBJ2-3, with 13 bases matching TRBD2. Germline V gene lookup returns CDR1 MNHEY and CDR2 SVGAGI. This CDR3 comprises 14 residues. The J segment lost 4 bases and the V segment lost 10 bases, leaving 5 bases of the junction unmatched. CDR3 amino acids: CATCGLAGADTQYF. CDR3 DNA sequence: TGTGCCACCTGCGGACTAGCGGGAGCAGATACGCAGTATTTT.

V is TRBV18 and J is TRBJ2-5, with TRBD2 matching 10 bases. This CDR3 comprises 17 residues. J lost 5 bases, V lost 3 bases, and 12 bases had no gene match. Per the germline V gene, CDR1 is KGHSH and CDR2 is LQKENI. CDR3 amino acids: CASSPRTSGPPLETQYF. The CDR3 nucleotides are TGTGCCAGCTCACCGAGGACTAGCGGCCCCCCCTTGGAGACCCAGTACTTC.

This chain joins TRBV7-3 and TRBJ2-1; D gene unclear. Trimming removed 4 bases from V and 6 bases from J, with 10 bases in between. In germline, CDR1 is SGHTA, CDR2 FQGTGA. CDR3 length: 13 residues. CDR3 region: CASSSGQINEQFF. The CDR3 DNA follows: TGTGCCAGCAGCTCGGGCCAGATCAATGAGCAGTTCTTC.

This chain uses TRBV18 with TRBJ2-2, with D perhaps matching TRBD1 (6 bases). The CDR3 is 15 amino acids. Looked up from germline, CDR1 is KGHSH and CDR2 is LQKENI. Trimming left V 2 bases short and J 3 bases short, with 10 bases between. In DNA, the CDR3 is TGTGCCAGCTCACCAGGACAGACCGACACCGGGGAGCTGTTTTTT. It translates to CASSPGQTDTGELFF.

The V and J genes are TRBV20-1 and TRBJ2-3, with D uncertain. The CDR3 consists of 11 residues. V dropped 5 bases and J dropped 8 bases, with 11 bases sitting between them. Germline CDR1 DFQATT, CDR2 SNEGSKA (reference sequence). CDR3 in amino acids: CSARAYGTQYF. The CDR3 region has the DNA TGCAGTGCTCGTGCCTATGGTACGCAGTATTTT.

The gene calls are TRBV10-3 and TRBJ2-5, with D possibly being TRBD1 or TRBD2 (5 bases each). The V end was cut by 10 bases, the J end by 2 bases, with 14 bases between. Germline V gene lookup returns CDR1 ENHRY and CDR2 SYGVKD. This CDR3 has 13 residues. CDR3 sequence: CATTPGLQETQYF. The CDR3, as DNA: TGTGCCACCACTCCGGGGCTACAAGAGACCCAGTACTTC.

This clone was observed a single time. The rearrangement links TRBV7-9 to TRBJ1-3; no definite D call. Germline CDR1 is SEHNR and CDR2 is FQNEAQ (reference sequence). The CDR3 contains 16 residues. The germline V and J ends were trimmed by 5 bases and 2 bases, with 16 bases remaining between them. In DNA form, the CDR3 reads TGTGCCAGCAGCCGTTGGCAGAGCATCGCTGGAAACACCATATATTTT. This codes for CASSRWQSIAGNTIYF.

The rearrangement joins TRBV19 to TRBJ2-5, with D unresolved. Germline V CDR1 and CDR2: LNHDA, SQIVND (reference sequence). The CDR3 consists of 12 residues. The V end lost 5 bases, the J end lost 2 bases, and 6 bases lay between the germline ends. The CDR3: CASSPHQETQYF. The CDR3 nucleotides read TGTGCCAGTAGTCCGCATCAAGAGACCCAGTACTTC.

The rearrangement joins TRBV29-1 to TRBJ2-3; D is perhaps TRBD1 (5 bases). The germline gives CDR1 SQVTM, CDR2 ANQGSEA. The CDR3 has 11 amino acids. V dropped 7 bases and J dropped 6 bases, with 11 bases sitting between them. CDR3 sequence (DNA): TGCAGCGCCAAACCAGGGGATACGCAGTATTTT. Its translation: CSAKPGDTQYF.

The V call is TRBV5-1, the J call TRBJ1-2, with 7 bases identical to TRBD1. Trimming cost V 0 bases and J 3 bases; bases outside gene matches: 2. CDR3 length: 14 residues. CDR1 is SGHRS, CDR2 YFSETQ, per germline. CDR3 loop: CASSLAGGYYGYTF. The CDR3 bases are TGCGCCAGCAGCTTGGCAGGGGGATACTATGGCTACACCTTC.

With respect to this clone: The sample holds other DNA sequences that translate to the same CDR3. V gene TRBV9 combines with J gene TRBJ2-1; 10 nucleotides match TRBD2. Per the germline V gene, CDR1 is SGDLS and CDR2 is YYNGEE. This CDR3 has 15 residues. V lost 2 bases and J lost 5; bases outside the gene matches: 4. The CDR3 sequence is CASSVGLAGDNEQFF. CDR3 bases: TGTGCCAGCAGCGTGGGGCTAGCGGGAGACAATGAGCAGTTCTTC.

The rearrangement uses TRBV6-6 and TRBJ1-2, with 7 bases fitting TRBD1. CDR3 size: 14 residues. The germline gives CDR1 MNHNY, CDR2 SVGAGI (reference sequence). The J segment lost 3 bases and the V segment lost 6 bases, leaving 7 bases of the junction unmatched. The CDR3 here is CASSSTGIDYGYTF. In nucleotides, the CDR3 is TGTGCCAGCAGCTCGACAGGGATTGACTATGGCTACACCTTC.

V is TRBV11-1 and J is TRBJ2-7; unclear D gene. Trimming shortened V by 4 bases and J by 5 bases, and 6 bases separated the two germline ends. This CDR3 is built from 11 residues. Per germline, CDR1 SGHAT and CDR2 FQDESV (reference sequence). The CDR3 bases are TGTGCCAGCAGCTCGGACCACGAGCAGTACTTC. Amino acids: CASSSDHEQYF.

The chain recombines TRBV7-3 with TRBJ2-7, with TRBD1 matching 8 bases. The V gene's germline CDR1 is SGHTA and CDR2 FQGTGA. The CDR3 consists of 13 residues. Germline trimming cut 5 bases from V and 7 bases from J; bases unmatched to any gene: 7. CDR3 DNA sequence: TGTGCCAGCAGCCCGACAGGGGCTGAGGAGCAGTACTTC. It encodes CASSPTGAEEQYF.

The chain links TRBV30 to TRBJ2-5; possible D gene TRBD2, 5 bases. Per germline, CDR1 GTSNPN and CDR2 SVGIG (reference sequence). This CDR3 spans 14 amino acids. V shed 0 bases and J shed 7 bases, with 15 bases lying between them. CDR3 DNA: TGTGCCTGGAGTGTAGACATGGGGAGTTGGACCCAGTACTTC. It is translated as CAWSVDMGSWTQYF.

This clone was picked up one time. The V call is TRBV7-3, the J call TRBJ2-3, with D hard to call. The length of the CDR3 is 15 residues. The germline V and J ends were trimmed by 2 bases and 1 base, with 10 bases remaining between them. The germline V gene has CDR1 SGHTA and CDR2 FQGTGA. The CDR3 DNA reads TGTGCCAGCAGCTTAGGGTCTGACGGCACAGATACGCAGTATTTT. Protein: CASSLGSDGTDTQYF.

The V call is TRBV4-3, the J call TRBJ2-2; D uncertain. Germline CDR1 and CDR2: LGHNA and YSLEER. This CDR3 has 16 residues. The ends were cut back, 5 bases at V and 4 bases at J, with 17 bases in the middle. The CDR3 DNA reads TGCGCCAGCAGCACCGTCAGTGGCGGAACCACCGGGGAGCTGTTTTTT. Protein: CASSTVSGGTTGELFF.

The rearrangement links TRBV5-5 to TRBJ2-1; no firm D call. Germline V lookup: CDR1 SGHKS, CDR2 YYEKEE (reference sequence). Trimming took off 1 base at V and 6 bases at J, with 17 bases between the two ends. The CDR3 is 16 residues long. The DNA of the CDR3 is TGTGCCAGCAGCTTGATATATCGGCCTGAGGTCAATGAGCAGTTCTTC. Amino acids: CASSLIYRPEVNEQFF. The variable domain in full, with the rest retrieved from reference TRBV5-5 and TRBJ2-1, is DAGVTQSPTHLIKTRGQQVTLRCSPISGHKSVSWYQQVLGQGPQFIFQYYEKEERGRGNFPDRFSARQFPNYSSELNVNALLLGDSALYLCASSLIYRPEVNEQFFGPGTRLTVL.